This T cell receptor (beta chain) emerged from a study of shared clonotypes between healthy human individuals. General observations from the study: In contrast to clonotypes shared by all four donors, non-shared clonotypes had lower generation probabilities.

The table came from immunoSEQ multiplex PCR; TCRdb's copy has only in-frame clones and leaves some out. The data show under 850,000 clones, around 92% seen once. The naive CD8 population came from CD45RO-negative cells selected for CCR7, without terminally differentiated effector memory CD45RA+ cells. Trimming left V 3 bases short and J 0 bases short, with 5 bases between. This CDR3 comprises 14 residues. CDR1 ENHRY and CDR2 SYGVKD come from the germline V gene. Comment on this clone: What it recognizes is unknown.

The sequence derives from a man aged 30 to 45 in good health. The chain is built from TRBV10-3 and TRBJ2-2; D is uncertain. Sequenced input: naive CD8+ T cells sorted from blood. CDR3 DNA sequence: TGTGCCATCAGTGAAGATACGAACACCGGGGAGCTGTTTTTT. Its translation is CAISEDTNTGELFF.